The 7 T cell receptor beta chains in this list originate from one sample, sequenced in a study of blood T cell repertoires in COVID-19. Some clones are missing from TCRdb's copy, which holds only in-frame ones; the method was immunoSEQ multiplex PCR. The repertoire includes about 360,000 clones, approximately 82% of them detected once, and around 3% sits in the top ten. Sequencing used peripheral blood. Receptor source: a man aged 30 to 45 with active or convalescent COVID-19.

The chain combines TRBV6-5 with TRBJ1-6, with 8 bases that match TRBD1. The CDR3 is 14 amino acids. The V segment lost 7 bases and the J segment 8 bases; nucleotides outside the gene matches: 7. Germline V lookup: CDR1 MNHEY, CDR2 SVGAGI. CDR3 coding DNA: TGTGCCAGCACCAGGCAGGGGGCTTATTCACCCCTCCACTTT. Translation gives CASTRQGAYSPLHF.

The rearrangement uses TRBV6-2 or TRBV6-3 and TRBJ2-5; D unclear. The ends were cut back, 5 bases at V and 2 bases at J, with 9 bases in the middle. The CDR3 sequence is 13 residues long. The germline CDR1 and CDR2 sequences are MNHEY and SVGEGT. CDR3 in DNA: TGTGCCAGCAGTGCACAGATTCAAGAGACCCAGTACTTC. This translates into CASSAQIQETQYF.

The chain has TRBV11-3 and TRBJ1-6, with 9 bases identical to TRBD1. V shed 4 bases and J 7 bases; nucleotides not matched to a gene: 8. Germline loops: CDR1 SGHNT, CDR2 YENEEA. This CDR3 has 16 residues. This CDR3 is CASSSRDRAPNSPLHF. Written as DNA, the CDR3 is TGTGCCAGCAGCTCGCGGGACAGGGCCCCCAATTCACCCCTCCACTTT.

The rearrangement links TRBV6-5 to TRBJ1-2; 8 bases line up with TRBD1. The CDR3 has 16 residues. Germline CDR1 is MNHEY and CDR2 is SVGAGI. V was clipped by 2 bases and J by 2 bases; unmatched bases: 7. Here the CDR3 reads CASSYGQGWENYGYTF. CDR3 sequence (DNA): TGTGCCAGCAGTTACGGACAGGGATGGGAAAACTATGGCTACACCTTC.

The rearrangement links TRBV5-1 to TRBJ2-1; 11 positions match TRBD2. CDR1 is SGHRS, CDR2 YFSETQ, per germline. V dropped 4 bases and J dropped 7; count of bases not matched to a gene: 4. The CDR3 loop spans 14 amino acids. The DNA for the CDR3 is TGCGCCAGCAGCCTAGCGGGAGGTGTAAATGAGCAGTTCTTC. Protein sequence: CASSLAGGVNEQFF.

V and J are TRBV27 and TRBJ1-6; TRBD1 is a possible D gene (5 bases). The CDR3 sequence is 15 residues long. V lost 5 bases and J 4 bases, leaving 12 bases between the germline ends. In germline, CDR1 is MNHEY, CDR2 SMNVEV (reference sequence). The CDR3, as DNA: TGTGCCAGCAGTCGAAACAGGTTATATAATTCACCCCTCCACTTT. This translates into CASSRNRLYNSPLHF.

The gene calls are TRBV21-1 and TRBJ1-6; the D call TRBD1 from the table was never checked on the DNA. TRBV21-1 represents a pseudogene. This CDR3 region has 16 residues. The DNA for the CDR3 is TGTGCCAGCAGCCCCCGGGCCCCACAGGGTAATTCACCCCTCCACTTT. Protein sequence: CASSPRAPQGNSPLHF.